This T cell receptor (beta chain) was identified during a study of cytomegalovirus exposure and HLA in healthy donors. Healthy bone marrow donors formed the donor group. PCR employed 60 Vbeta and 13 Jbeta primers. In the source study's methods: The authors later counted about 80 million unique TCR beta chains, about 11 million of them shared. The assay was immunoSEQ multiplex PCR, and TCRdb's table has in-frame clones only and misses some. D and trimming were read from the DNA, whereas the V and J calls and clone size are those reported in that table. The sample holds some 150,000 clones, around 60% seen once. Remarks on this clone: Antigen: not known.

Study-level results: Being productive about 90% or about 30% of the time was typical of most TCR beta V segments in an earlier analysis. Several of the most significant clusters appeared, in a later analysis, to be linked to common viral pathogens.

The CDR3 loop spans 16 amino acids. J was trimmed by 4 bases and V by 6 bases; bases with no gene match: 14. Looked up from germline, CDR1 is SGDLS and CDR2 is YYNGEE. Specimen: PBMCs. The rearrangement joins TRBV9 to TRBJ2-3, with 7 positions matching TRBD2. The TCR sequence derives from a woman aged 55 to 70 in good health and CMV-seropositive. The CDR3 coding sequence is TGTGCCAGCACCCGCGGCGGGGGTAGCGGAGCAGATACGCAGTATTTT. This encodes CASTRGGGSGADTQYF.